The 17 T cell receptor beta chains below all came from one sample that was sequenced in a study of control samples from healthy donors and cancer patients. Repertoires were generated with immunoSEQ multiplex PCR, while TCRdb's copy carries only in-frame clones and drops some. The repertoire consists of about 120,000 clones, with around 92% occurring once and the leading ten covering 30% to 50%. Sequenced: blood. The origin of the receptors is a man aged 50 or older in good health.

The V and J genes are TRBV11-2 and TRBJ2-2; 13 nucleotides agree with TRBD2. The V gene end was trimmed by 2 bases and the J gene end by 6 bases; junction bases not matched to a gene: 0. The CDR3 runs 15 residues. Germline V gives CDR1 SGHAT, CDR2 FQNNGV. The CDR3 sequence: CASSLTSGGAGELFF. In nucleotides, the CDR3 is TGTGCCAGCAGCTTAACTAGCGGGGGGGCCGGGGAGCTGTTTTTT.

V usage is TRBV10-3 and J usage is TRBJ1-5, with 9 bases identical to TRBD1. CDR3 size: 15 residues. CDR1 is ENHRY and CDR2 is SYGVKD in the germline V gene. With V trimmed by 0 bases and J by 7 bases, 4 bases remained unmatched. Here the CDR3 reads CAISESMDRGQPQHF. The CDR3 DNA reads as TGTGCCATCAGTGAGTCGATGGACAGGGGACAGCCCCAGCATTTT.

This clone has just one count. The gene calls are TRBV15 and TRBJ1-2, with 9 positions matching TRBD1. Germline CDR1 and CDR2: LNHNV and YYDKDF (reference sequence). This CDR3 has 15 amino acids. J was trimmed by 8 bases and V by 6 bases; bases with no gene match: 13. The CDR3 reads CATRGLQGASMGYTF. The CDR3 nucleotides read TGTGCCACCAGAGGGTTACAGGGGGCCTCTATGGGCTACACCTTC.

The chain links TRBV2 to TRBJ2-1; D call uncertain. CDR3 length equals 12 residues. Trimming shortened V by 8 bases and J by 2 bases, and 7 bases separated the two germline ends. Germline V gives CDR1 SNHLY, CDR2 FYNNEI. This chain's CDR3 is CASAGTYNEQFF. The CDR3 region has the DNA TGTGCCAGCGCAGGCACCTACAATGAGCAGTTCTTC.

The V call is TRBV2, the J call TRBJ2-7; unclear D gene. Germline lookup yields CDR1 SNHLY and CDR2 FYNNEI. CDR3 length equals 10 residues. The V end was cut by 1 base, the J end by 9 bases, with 4 bases between. Here the CDR3 reads CASSEDGQYF. CDR3 nucleotides: TGTGCCAGCAGTGAAGACGGGCAGTACTTC. Based on the CDR3 plus reference TRBV2 and TRBJ2-7, the full variable domain is EPEVTQTPSHQVTQMGQEVILRCVPISNHLYFYWYRQILGQKVEFLVSFYNNEISEKSEIFDDQFSVERPDGSNFTLKIRSTKLEDSAMYFCASSEDGQYFGPGTRLTVT.

This chain joins TRBV7-8 and TRBJ2-1; 7 nucleotides line up with TRBD2. The CDR3 totals 17 residues. The J segment lost 3 bases and the V segment lost 4 bases, leaving 12 bases of the junction unmatched. Germline CDR1 reads SGHVS; CDR2 reads FQNEAQ. Here the CDR3 DNA reads TGTGCCAGCAGCTCCCAGAGGTCCAGCGGGGTCTACAATGAGCAGTTCTTC. It translates to CASSSQRSSGVYNEQFF.

V gene TRBV6-1 combines with J gene TRBJ2-5, with 7 bases fitting TRBD1. The CDR3 extends over 14 amino acids. With V trimmed by 3 bases and J by 4 bases, 5 bases remained unmatched. Germline-derived CDR1 and CDR2 are MNHNS and SASEGT. The CDR3 loop reads CASSDRPGGETQYF. CDR3 nucleotide sequence: TGTGCCAGCAGTGATCGGCCAGGGGGAGAGACCCAGTACTTC.

J is TRBJ1-3 and V is TRBV5-1; 8 bases fit TRBD1. This CDR3 is built from 15 residues. From germline, CDR1 is SGHRS and CDR2 YFSETQ. V shed 3 bases, J shed 2 bases, and the junction held 4 bases outside the gene matches. The CDR3 sequence: CASSSTGVAGNTIYF. Written as DNA, the CDR3 is TGCGCCAGCAGCTCGACAGGGGTTGCTGGAAACACCATATATTTT.

This chain connects TRBV19 to TRBJ1-1, with D maybe TRBD1 (6 bases). In germline, CDR1 is LNHDA, CDR2 SQIVND (reference sequence). The CDR3 totals 15 residues. The ends were cut back, 5 bases at V and 8 bases at J, with 21 bases in the middle. The CDR3 coding sequence is TGTGCCAGTAGTTTCCAGGGGAGCCCATCCGAAGAAGCTTTCTTT. Its protein product is CASSFQGSPSEEAFF.

The chain couples TRBV7-2 to TRBJ2-7; 9 nucleotides agree with TRBD1. This CDR3 region has 16 residues. Germline V gives CDR1 SGHTA, CDR2 FQGNSA. V lost 4 bases and J lost 7; bases outside the gene matches: 14. The CDR3 nucleotides read TGTGCCAGCAGCTCCGGTAGCGCCCGGGGACAGGGTGAGCAGTACTTC. This encodes CASSSGSARGQGEQYF. The complete variable domain, with remaining parts taken from reference TRBV7-2 and TRBJ2-7, reads GAGVSQSPSNKVTEKGKDVELRCDPISGHTALYWYRQSLGQGLEFLIYFQGNSAPDKSGLPSDRFSAERTGGSVSTLTIQRTQQEDSAVYLCASSSGSARGQGEQYFGPGTRLTVT.

This clone was detected only once. The J gene is TRBJ2-1, the V gene TRBV11-2; D gene uncertain. V was pared by 0 bases and J by 2 bases, with 5 bases between. CDR3 length: 14 residues. Per the germline V gene, CDR1 is SGHAT and CDR2 is FQNNGV. CDR3 sequence reads: CASSLERTYNEQFF. The CDR3 region has the DNA TGTGCCAGCAGCTTAGAAAGGACCTACAATGAGCAGTTCTTC.

The chain carries TRBV9 and TRBJ2-2; 13 bases map to TRBD2. Germline lookup yields CDR1 SGDLS and CDR2 YYNGEE. The CDR3 is 15 amino acids. J gave up 9 bases and V 4 bases, and 6 bases lay outside the gene matches. The CDR3 nucleotides are TGTGCCAGCAGCCTACTAGCGGGGGGGCCCAGGGAGCTGTTTTTT. Protein: CASSLLAGGPRELFF.

With respect to this clone: Different DNA sequences within this sample yield the same CDR3. The V call is TRBV9, the J call TRBJ1-2, with 7 bases lining up with TRBD1. Unmatched junction bases numbered 1, after V lost 0 bases and J lost 5 bases. Per germline, CDR1 SGDLS and CDR2 YYNGEE. This CDR3 contains 13 residues. CDR3 amino acids: CASSVGQGYGYTF. Written as DNA, the CDR3 is TGTGCCAGCAGCGTAGGACAGGGATATGGCTACACCTTC.

For this clone: Because the CDR3's place on the DNA is in doubt, the DNA is left out and the CDR3 is given as listed by TCRdb. This chain links TRBV7-9 with TRBJ1-2; TRBD1, the D gene given by the table, was not confirmed from the DNA. The V gene's germline CDR1 is SEHNR and CDR2 FQNEAQ (reference sequence). The CDR3 is 17 residues long, ends included. Here the CDR3 reads CASSPDPGQGSFGADTF.

CDR3 in DNA: TGTGCCAGCAGTCTCGCCGGGACGGGGGTTGGGAAACTGTTTTTT. As protein: CASSLAGTGVGKLFF. The rearrangement links TRBV11-2 to TRBJ1-4; perhaps TRBD1 as D (5 bases). Germline loops: CDR1 SGHAT, CDR2 FQNNGV. CDR3 length: 15 amino acids. The V and J ends lost 6 bases and 11 bases respectively, with 22 bases between them.

J is TRBJ2-2 and V is TRBV2; TRBD2 matches at 15 bases. The CDR3 loop spans 18 amino acids. CDR1 SNHLY and CDR2 FYNNEI come from the germline V gene. The V gene end was trimmed by 6 bases and the J gene end by 0 bases; junction bases not matched to a gene: 5. The DNA of the CDR3 is TGTGCCAGCAGGACAAGGACTAGCGGGGGGGCGAACACCGGGGAGCTGTTTTTT. This translates into CASRTRTSGGANTGELFF.

The chain combines TRBV5-3 with TRBJ1-4; no definite D call. TRBV5-3 is an ORF for which the function is uncertain. The CDR3 runs to 11 residues. Trimming shortened V by 5 bases and J by 7 bases, and 6 bases separated the two germline ends. The CDR3 DNA reads TGTGCCAGAAGGGTCGGTGAAAAACTGTTTTTT. It translates to CARRVGEKLFF.